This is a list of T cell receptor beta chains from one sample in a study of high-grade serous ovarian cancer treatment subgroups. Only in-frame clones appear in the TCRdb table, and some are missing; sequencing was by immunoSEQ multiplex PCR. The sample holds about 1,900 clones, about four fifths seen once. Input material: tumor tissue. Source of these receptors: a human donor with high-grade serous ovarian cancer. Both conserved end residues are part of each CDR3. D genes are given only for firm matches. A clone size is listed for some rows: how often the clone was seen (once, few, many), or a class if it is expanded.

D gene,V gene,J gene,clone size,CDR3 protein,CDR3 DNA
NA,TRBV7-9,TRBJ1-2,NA,CASTQLGDTESSYGYTF,TGTGCCAGCACCCAGTTAGGGGACACAGAATCCAGCTATGGCTACACCTTC
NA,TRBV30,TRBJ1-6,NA,CAWATGGGNSPLHF,TGTGCCTGGGCGACGGGTGGAGGTAATTCACCCCTCCACTTT
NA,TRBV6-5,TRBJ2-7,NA,CASRPTGAGPGEQYF,TGTGCCAGCAGGCCCACGGGGGCCGGACCGGGGGAGCAGTACTTC
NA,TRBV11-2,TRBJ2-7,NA,CASSPPYSYEQYF,TGTGCCAGCAGCCCGCCTTACAGCTACGAGCAGTACTTC
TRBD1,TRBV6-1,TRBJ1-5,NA,CASSVDRAGNQPQHF,TGTGCCAGCAGCGTGGACAGGGCGGGCAATCAGCCCCAGCATTTT
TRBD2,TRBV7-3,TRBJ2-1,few,CASSPGGGSYNEQFF,TGTGCCAGCAGCCCGGGGGGGGGATCCTACAATGAGCAGTTCTTC
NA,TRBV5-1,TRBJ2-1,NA,CASSSGPARALSSYNEQFF,TGCGCCAGCAGCTCCGGACCAGCGCGGGCTTTAAGCTCCTACAATGAGCAGTTCTTC
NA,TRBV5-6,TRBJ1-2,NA,CASSLGATYGYTF,TGTGCCAGCAGCTTGGGGGCGACCTATGGCTACACCTTC
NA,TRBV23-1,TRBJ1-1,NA,CASSQGGENTEAFF,TGCGCCAGCAGTCAAGGGGGAGAGAACACTGAAGCTTTCTTT
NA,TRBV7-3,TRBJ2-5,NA,CASSLEVGGRETQYF,TGTGCCAGCAGCTTAGAGGTGGGGGGACGAGAGACCCAGTACTTC
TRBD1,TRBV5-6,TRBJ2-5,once,CASSLANRQGLQTQYF,TGTGCCAGCAGCTTGGCCAACCGACAGGGCCTGCAGACCCAGTACTTC
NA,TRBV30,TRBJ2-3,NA,CAWSSRPGTQYF,TGTGCCTGGAGTAGCCGCCCAGGTACGCAGTATTTT
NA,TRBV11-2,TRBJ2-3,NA,CASSLSTDTQYF,TGTGCCAGCAGCTTGAGCACAGATACGCAGTATTTT
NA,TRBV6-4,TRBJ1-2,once,CASSQTAGDYGYTF,TGTGCCAGCAGCCAGACGGCAGGAGACTATGGCTACACCTTC
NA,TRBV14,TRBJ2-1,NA,CASSQDRGRGFF,TGTGCCAGCAGCCAAGATCGGGGTCGGGGGTTCTTC
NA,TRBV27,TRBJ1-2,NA,CASRSSPPGSYGYTF,TGTGCCAGCCGATCGTCCCCCCCCGGGAGTTATGGCTACACCTTC
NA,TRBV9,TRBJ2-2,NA,CASSVDGGTGELFF,TGTGCCAGCAGCGTCGACGGCGGGACCGGGGAGCTGTTTTTT
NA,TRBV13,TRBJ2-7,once,CASRERSSYEQYF,TGTGCCAGCAGGGAACGCAGTAGCTACGAGCAGTACTTC
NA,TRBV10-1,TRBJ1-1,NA,CASSEGAGTEAFF,TGCGCCAGCAGTGAGGGGGCCGGCACTGAAGCTTTCTTT
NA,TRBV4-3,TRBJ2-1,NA,CASSPARGNEQFF,TGCGCCAGCAGCCCGGCTCGGGGCAATGAGCAGTTCTTC
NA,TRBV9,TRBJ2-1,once,CASSVRGFQLDEQFF,TGTGCCAGCAGCGTAAGGGGATTCCAGTTGGATGAGCAGTTCTTC
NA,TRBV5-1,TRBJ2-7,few,CASSSPSYEQYF,TGCGCCAGCAGCTCTCCTTCCTACGAGCAGTACTTC
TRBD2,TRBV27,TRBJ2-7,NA,CASSLSSGGAYEQYF,TGTGCCAGCAGTTTGTCTAGCGGGGGGGCCTACGAGCAGTACTTC
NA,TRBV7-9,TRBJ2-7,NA,CASSLGAAGAAEQYF,TGTGCCAGCAGCTTAGGGGCGGCAGGAGCCGCCGAGCAGTACTTC
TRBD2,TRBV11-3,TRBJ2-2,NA,CASSPLGLAEAGELFF,TGTGCCAGCAGCCCTCTCGGACTAGCGGAGGCCGGGGAGCTGTTTTTT
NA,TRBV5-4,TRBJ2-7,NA,CASSFSAYEQYF,TGTGCCAGCAGCTTCTCAGCCTACGAGCAGTACTTC
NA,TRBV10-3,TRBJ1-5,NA,CAISEDVLQPQHF,TGTGCCATCAGTGAGGACGTTTTACAGCCCCAGCATTTT
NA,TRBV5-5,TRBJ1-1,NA,CASSFGTPTSEAFF,TGTGCCAGCAGCTTTGGGACACCGACCTCTGAAGCTTTCTTT
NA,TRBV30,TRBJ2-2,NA,CAWRAFRELFF,TGTGCCTGGAGGGCTTTTCGGGAGCTGTTTTTT
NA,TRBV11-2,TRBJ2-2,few,CASSRYSAATGELFF,TGTGCCAGCAGTCGGTACAGTGCGGCCACCGGGGAGCTGTTTTTT
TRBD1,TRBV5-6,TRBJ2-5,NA,CASSLVFDRGVLQETQYF,TGTGCCAGCAGCTTGGTTTTTGACAGGGGGGTCCTGCAAGAGACCCAGTACTTC
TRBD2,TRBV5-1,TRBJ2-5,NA,CASSLVYRGGQETQYF,TGCGCCAGCAGCTTGGTTTATCGGGGGGGGCAGGAGACCCAGTACTTC
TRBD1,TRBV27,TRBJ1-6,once,CASSWSGTAVGSPLHF,TGTGCCAGCAGTTGGTCCGGGACAGCAGTAGGGTCACCCCTCCACTTT
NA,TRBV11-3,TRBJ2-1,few,CASSLGSTGGYNEQFF,TGTGCCAGCAGCTTAGGGTCCACCGGCGGGTACAATGAGCAGTTCTTC
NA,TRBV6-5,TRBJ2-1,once,CASSFSKGYNEQFF,TGTGCCAGCAGTTTTTCGAAGGGGTACAATGAGCAGTTCTTC
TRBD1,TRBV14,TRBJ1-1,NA,CASSQGTGMNTEAFF,TGTGCCAGCAGCCAAGGGACAGGGATGAACACTGAAGCTTTCTTT
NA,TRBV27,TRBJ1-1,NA,CASSFGRGGDTEAFF,TGTGCCAGCAGTTTCGGTAGGGGTGGGGACACTGAAGCTTTCTTT
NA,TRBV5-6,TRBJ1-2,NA,CASKRSSLSDGYTF,TGTGCCAGCAAGCGCTCTTCCTTGTCGGATGGCTACACCTTC
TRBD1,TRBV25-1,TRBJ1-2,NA,CASSEIDGQGGYTF,TGTGCCAGCAGTGAAATAGACGGACAGGGTGGCTACACCTTC
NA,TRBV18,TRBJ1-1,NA,CASSTTSPNTEAFF,TGTGCCAGCTCAACTACCAGCCCGAACACTGAAGCTTTCTTT
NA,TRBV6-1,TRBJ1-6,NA,CATGGHGASLHF,TGTGCCACCGGAGGCCACGGCGCATCCCTCCACTTT
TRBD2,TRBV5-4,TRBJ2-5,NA,CASSSSGGGKETQYF,TGTGCCAGCAGCTCCTCTGGCGGGGGGAAAGAGACCCAGTACTTC
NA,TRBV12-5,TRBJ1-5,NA,CASGLVMTEPQGPQHF,TGTGCTAGTGGTTTGGTAATGACCGAGCCCCAAGGGCCCCAGCATTTT
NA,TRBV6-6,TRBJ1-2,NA,CASSSDGYTF,TGTGCCAGCAGCTCCGATGGCTACACCTTC
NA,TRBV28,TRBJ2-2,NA,CASRVWDTGELFF,TGTGCCAGCAGGGTCTGGGACACCGGGGAGCTGTTTTTT
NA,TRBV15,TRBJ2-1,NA,CATSRYKSPSDEQFF,TGTGCCACCAGCAGATACAAGAGCCCCTCCGATGAGCAGTTCTTC
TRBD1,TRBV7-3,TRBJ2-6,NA,CASSLRDRGPGANVLTF,TGTGCCAGCAGCTTAAGGGACAGGGGGCCTGGGGCCAACGTCCTGACTTTC
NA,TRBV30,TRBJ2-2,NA,CAWRFTMNTGELFF,TGTGCCTGGAGGTTTACAATGAACACCGGGGAGCTGTTTTTT
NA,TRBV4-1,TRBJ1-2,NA,CASSQDRKGRGYTF,TGCGCCAGCAGCCAAGATCGCAAGGGTCGCGGCTACACCTTC
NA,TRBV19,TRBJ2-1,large,CASRGLVANPYYNEEFF,TGTGCCAGTAGGGGGCTAGTGGCTAACCCTTACTACAATGAAGAGTTCTTC